This T cell receptor (beta chain) emerged from a study of OX40 agonist ivuxolimab in advanced cancers. On the study more broadly: The patients' treatment was ivuxolimab, an agonistic anti-OX40 (CD134) antibody.

The assay was immunoSEQ multiplex PCR, and TCRdb's table has in-frame clones only and misses some. The data hold approximately 62,000 clones, with 80% to 95% observed a single time. The sequencing here drew on CD4+ or CD8+ T cells sorted from blood, taken in a trial of the OX40 agonist ivuxolimab. This clonotype was sampled from an adult with an advanced solid tumor such as melanoma, head and neck, liver or kidney cancer.

The CDR3 bases are TGTGCCAGCAGCGAGTATAGAGAACTCTCTGGAAACACCATATATTTT. The encoded protein is CASSEYRELSGNTIYF. The rearrangement links TRBV9 to TRBJ1-3; D not resolved. The CDR3 covers 16 residues. Trimming removed 3 bases at V and 0 bases at J, with 13 bases between. Per germline, CDR1 SGDLS and CDR2 YYNGEE.